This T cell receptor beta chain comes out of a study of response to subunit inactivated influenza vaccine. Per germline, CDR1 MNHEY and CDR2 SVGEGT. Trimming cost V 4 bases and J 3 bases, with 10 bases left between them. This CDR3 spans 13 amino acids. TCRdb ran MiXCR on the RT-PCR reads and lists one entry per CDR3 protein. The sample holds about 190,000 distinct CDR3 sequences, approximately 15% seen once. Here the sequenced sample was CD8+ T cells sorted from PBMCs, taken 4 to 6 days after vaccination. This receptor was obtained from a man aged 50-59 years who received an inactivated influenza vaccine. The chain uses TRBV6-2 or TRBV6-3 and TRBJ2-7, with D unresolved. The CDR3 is CASSFGQIYEQYF. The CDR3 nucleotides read TGTGCCAGCAGTTTTGGGCAAATCTACGAGCAGTACTTC.